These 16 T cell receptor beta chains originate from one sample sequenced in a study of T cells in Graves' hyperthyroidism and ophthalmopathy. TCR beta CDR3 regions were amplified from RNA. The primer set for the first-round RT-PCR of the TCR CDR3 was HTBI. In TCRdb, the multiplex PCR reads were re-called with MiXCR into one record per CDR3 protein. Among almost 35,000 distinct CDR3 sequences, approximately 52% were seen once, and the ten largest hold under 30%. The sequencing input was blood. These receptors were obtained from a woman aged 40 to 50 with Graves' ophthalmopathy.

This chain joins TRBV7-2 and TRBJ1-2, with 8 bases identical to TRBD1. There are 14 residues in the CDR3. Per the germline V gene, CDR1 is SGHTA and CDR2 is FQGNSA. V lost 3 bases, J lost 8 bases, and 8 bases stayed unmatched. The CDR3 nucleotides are TGTGCCAGCAGCTTGCGACAGGGGAATATAGGCTACACCTTC. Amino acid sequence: CASSLRQGNIGYTF.

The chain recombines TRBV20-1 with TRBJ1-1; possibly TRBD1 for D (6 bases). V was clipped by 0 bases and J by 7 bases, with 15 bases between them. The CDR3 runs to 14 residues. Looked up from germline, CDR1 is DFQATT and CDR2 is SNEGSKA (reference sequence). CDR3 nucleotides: TGCAGTGCTAGAGATCTAGCGGGACACAATGAAGCTTTCTTT. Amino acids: CSARDLAGHNEAFF.

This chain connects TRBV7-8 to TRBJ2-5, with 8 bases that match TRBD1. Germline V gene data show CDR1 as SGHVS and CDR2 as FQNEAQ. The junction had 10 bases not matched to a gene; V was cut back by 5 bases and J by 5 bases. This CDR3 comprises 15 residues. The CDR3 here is CASSEGQGACETQYF. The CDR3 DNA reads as TGTGCCAGCAGCGAGGGGCAGGGGGCGTGTGAGACCCAGTACTTC.

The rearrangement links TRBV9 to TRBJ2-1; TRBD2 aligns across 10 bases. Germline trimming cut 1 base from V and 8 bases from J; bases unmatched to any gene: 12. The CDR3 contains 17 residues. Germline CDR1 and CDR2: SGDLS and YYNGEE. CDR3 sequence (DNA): TGTGCCAGCAGCGTAAACCCCCTAGCGGGGGACAACTATGAGCAGTTCTTC. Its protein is CASSVNPLAGDNYEQFF.

CDR3 in amino acids: CSATSGSSYNEQFF. CDR3 sequence (DNA): TGCAGTGCTACTAGCGGGAGCTCCTACAATGAGCAGTTCTTC. V is TRBV20-1 and J is TRBJ2-1; 10 bases agree with TRBD2. Germline trimming cut 4 bases from V and 0 bases from J; bases unmatched to any gene: 0. The CDR3 spans 14 residues. Germline CDR1 is DFQATT and CDR2 is SNEGSKA (reference sequence).

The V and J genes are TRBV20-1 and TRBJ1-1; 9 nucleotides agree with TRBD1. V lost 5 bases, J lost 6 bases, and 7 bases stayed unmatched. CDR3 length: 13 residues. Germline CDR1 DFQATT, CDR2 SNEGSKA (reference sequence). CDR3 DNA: TGCAGTGCTGGGACAGGGTTTAGGGCTGAAGCTTTCTTT. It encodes CSAGTGFRAEAFF.

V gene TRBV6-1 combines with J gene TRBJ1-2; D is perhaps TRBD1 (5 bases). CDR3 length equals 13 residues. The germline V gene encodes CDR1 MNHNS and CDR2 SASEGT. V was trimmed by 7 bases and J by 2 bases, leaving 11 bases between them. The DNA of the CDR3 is TGTGCCAGCACCAGACGGGGGAACTATGGCTACACCTTC. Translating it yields CASTRRGNYGYTF.

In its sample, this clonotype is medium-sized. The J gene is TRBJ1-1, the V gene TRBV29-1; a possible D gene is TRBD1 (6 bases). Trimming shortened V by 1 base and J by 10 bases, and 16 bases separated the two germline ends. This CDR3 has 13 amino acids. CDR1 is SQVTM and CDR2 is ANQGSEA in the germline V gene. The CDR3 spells CSVEGGRGRVAFF. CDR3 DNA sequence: TGCAGCGTTGAAGGGGGACGGGGGCGTGTAGCTTTCTTT.

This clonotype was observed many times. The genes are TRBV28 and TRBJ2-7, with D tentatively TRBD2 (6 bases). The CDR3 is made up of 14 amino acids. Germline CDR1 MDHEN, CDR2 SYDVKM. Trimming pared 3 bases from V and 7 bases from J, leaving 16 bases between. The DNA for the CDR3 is TGTGCCAGCAGTTTTCTAGGGGCGGGAAATGAGCAGTACTTC. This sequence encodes CASSFLGAGNEQYF.

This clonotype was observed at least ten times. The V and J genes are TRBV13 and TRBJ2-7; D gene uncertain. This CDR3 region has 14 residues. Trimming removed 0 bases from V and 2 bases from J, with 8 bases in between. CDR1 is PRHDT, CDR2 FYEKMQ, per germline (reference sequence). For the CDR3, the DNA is TGTGCCAGCAGCTTAGGCCTAACGGCCTACGAGCAGTACTTC. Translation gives CASSLGLTAYEQYF.

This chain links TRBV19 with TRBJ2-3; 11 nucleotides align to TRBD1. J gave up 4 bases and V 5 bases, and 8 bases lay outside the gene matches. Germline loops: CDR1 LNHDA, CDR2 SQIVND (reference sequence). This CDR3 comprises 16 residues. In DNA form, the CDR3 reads TGTGCCAGTAGTCTCAGGGACAGGGGGACGGCAGATACGCAGTATTTT. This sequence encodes CASSLRDRGTADTQYF.

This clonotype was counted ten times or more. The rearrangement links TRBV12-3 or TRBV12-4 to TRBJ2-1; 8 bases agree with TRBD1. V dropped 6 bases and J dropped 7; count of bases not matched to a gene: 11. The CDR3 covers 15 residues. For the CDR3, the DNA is TGTGCCAGCAGATATGGACAGGGTGACTATAATGAGCAGTTCTTC. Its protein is CASRYGQGDYNEQFF.

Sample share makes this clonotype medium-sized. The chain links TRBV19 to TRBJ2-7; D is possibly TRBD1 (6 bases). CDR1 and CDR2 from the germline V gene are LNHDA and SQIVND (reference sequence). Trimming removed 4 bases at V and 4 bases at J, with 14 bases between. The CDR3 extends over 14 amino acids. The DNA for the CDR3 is TGTGCCAGTAGTAATGCGGCAGGGGAATACGAGCAGTACTTC. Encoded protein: CASSNAAGEYEQYF.

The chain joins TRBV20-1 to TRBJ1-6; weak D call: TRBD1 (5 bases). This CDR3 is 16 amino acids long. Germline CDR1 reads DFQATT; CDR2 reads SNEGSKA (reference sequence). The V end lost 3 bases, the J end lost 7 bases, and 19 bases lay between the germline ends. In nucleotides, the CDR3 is TGCAGTGCTAGTGGCGGGGCAGGGAATTTAAATTCACCCCTCCACTTT. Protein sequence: CSASGGAGNLNSPLHF.

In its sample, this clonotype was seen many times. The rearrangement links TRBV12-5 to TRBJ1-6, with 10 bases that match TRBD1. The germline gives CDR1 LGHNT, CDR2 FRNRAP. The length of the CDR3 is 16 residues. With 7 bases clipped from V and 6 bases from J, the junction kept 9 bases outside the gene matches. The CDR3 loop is CASANLDRGRNSPLHF. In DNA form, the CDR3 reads TGTGCTAGTGCCAACCTCGACAGGGGGCGTAATTCACCCCTCCACTTT.

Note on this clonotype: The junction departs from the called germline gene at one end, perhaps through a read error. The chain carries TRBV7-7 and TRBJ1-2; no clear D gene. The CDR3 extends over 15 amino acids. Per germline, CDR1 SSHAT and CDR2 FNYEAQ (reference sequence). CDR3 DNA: TGTGCCAGCAGTTTCGGCCAACCTTCCCCCTATGGCTACGCCTTC. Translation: CASSFGQPSPYGYAF.